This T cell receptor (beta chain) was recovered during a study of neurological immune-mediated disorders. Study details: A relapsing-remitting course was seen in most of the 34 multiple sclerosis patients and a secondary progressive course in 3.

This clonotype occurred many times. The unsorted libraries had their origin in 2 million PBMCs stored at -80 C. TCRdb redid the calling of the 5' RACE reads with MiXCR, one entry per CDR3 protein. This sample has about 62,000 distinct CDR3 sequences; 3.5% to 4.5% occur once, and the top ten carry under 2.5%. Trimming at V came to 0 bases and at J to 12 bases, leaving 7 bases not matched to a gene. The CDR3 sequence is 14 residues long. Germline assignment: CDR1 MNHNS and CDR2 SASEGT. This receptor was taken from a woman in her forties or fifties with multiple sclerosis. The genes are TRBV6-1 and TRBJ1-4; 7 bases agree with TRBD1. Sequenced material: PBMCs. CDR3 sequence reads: CASSEALSGGELFF. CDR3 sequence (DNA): TGTGCCAGCAGTGAAGCGCTCTCAGGGGGGGAACTGTTTTTT.